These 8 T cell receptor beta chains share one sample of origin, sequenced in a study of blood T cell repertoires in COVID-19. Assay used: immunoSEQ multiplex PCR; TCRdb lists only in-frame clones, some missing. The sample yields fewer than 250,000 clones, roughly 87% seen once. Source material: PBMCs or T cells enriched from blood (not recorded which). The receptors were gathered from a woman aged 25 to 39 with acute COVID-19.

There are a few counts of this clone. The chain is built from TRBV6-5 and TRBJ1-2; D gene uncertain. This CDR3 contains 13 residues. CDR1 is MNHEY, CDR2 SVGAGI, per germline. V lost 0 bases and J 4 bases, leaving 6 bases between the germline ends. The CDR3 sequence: CASSYSKSYGYTF. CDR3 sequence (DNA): TGTGCCAGCAGTTACTCGAAGAGCTATGGCTACACCTTC.

CDR3 protein: CASSFDRGGTDTQYF. The CDR3 region has the DNA TGCGCCAGCAGCTTCGACAGGGGAGGGACAGATACGCAGTATTTT. V usage is TRBV5-1 and J usage is TRBJ2-3; D may be TRBD1 (8 bases). This CDR3 is built from 15 residues. Trimming pared 2 bases from V and 3 bases from J, leaving 13 bases between. Germline values: CDR1 SGHRS, CDR2 YFSETQ.

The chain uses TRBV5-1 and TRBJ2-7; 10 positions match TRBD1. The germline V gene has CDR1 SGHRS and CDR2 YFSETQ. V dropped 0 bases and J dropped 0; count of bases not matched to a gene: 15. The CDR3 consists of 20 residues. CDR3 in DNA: TGCGCCAGCAGCTTGGGAGTATATGGGACAGGGGCCTCGAGCTCCTACGAGCAGTACTTC. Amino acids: CASSLGVYGTGASSSYEQYF.

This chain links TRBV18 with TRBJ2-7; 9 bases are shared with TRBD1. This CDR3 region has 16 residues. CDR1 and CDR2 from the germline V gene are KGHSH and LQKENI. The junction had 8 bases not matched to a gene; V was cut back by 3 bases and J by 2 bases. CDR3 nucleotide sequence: TGTGCCAGCTCACCTGCCCAACGGACAGGGGCCTACGAGCAGTACTTC. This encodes CASSPAQRTGAYEQYF.

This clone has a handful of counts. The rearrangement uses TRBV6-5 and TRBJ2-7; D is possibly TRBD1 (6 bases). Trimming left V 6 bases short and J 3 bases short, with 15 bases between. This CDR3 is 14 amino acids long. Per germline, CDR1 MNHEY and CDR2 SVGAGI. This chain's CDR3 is CASSKGGRLYEQYF. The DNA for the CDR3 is TGTGCCAGCAGCAAAGGGGGTCGCCTCTACGAGCAGTACTTC.

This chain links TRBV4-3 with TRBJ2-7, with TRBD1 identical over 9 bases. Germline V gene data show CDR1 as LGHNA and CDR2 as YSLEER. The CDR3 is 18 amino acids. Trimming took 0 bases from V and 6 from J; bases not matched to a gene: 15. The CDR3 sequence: CASSQDQGKGQGMREQYF. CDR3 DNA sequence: TGCGCCAGCAGCCAAGATCAAGGGAAAGGACAGGGGATGCGCGAGCAGTACTTC.

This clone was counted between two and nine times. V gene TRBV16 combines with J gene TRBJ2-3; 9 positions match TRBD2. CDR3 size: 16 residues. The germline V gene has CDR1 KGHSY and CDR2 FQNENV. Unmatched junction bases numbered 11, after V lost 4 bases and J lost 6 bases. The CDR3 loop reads CASSPMSSGGLDTQYF. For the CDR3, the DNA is TGTGCCAGCAGCCCGATGAGTAGCGGGGGTCTCGATACGCAGTATTTT. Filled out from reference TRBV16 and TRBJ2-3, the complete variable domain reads GEEVAQTPKHLVRGEGQKAKLYCAPIKGHSYVFWYQQVLKNEFKFLISFQNENVFDETGMPKERFSAKCLPNSPCSLEIQATKLEDSAVYFCASSPMSSGGLDTQYFGPGTRLTVL.

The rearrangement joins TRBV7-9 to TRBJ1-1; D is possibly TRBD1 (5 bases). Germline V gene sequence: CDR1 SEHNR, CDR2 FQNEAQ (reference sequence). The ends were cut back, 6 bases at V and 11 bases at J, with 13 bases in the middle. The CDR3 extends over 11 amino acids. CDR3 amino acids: CASRSAGQAFF. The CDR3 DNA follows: TGTGCCAGCAGGTCGGCAGGGCAGGCTTTCTTT.